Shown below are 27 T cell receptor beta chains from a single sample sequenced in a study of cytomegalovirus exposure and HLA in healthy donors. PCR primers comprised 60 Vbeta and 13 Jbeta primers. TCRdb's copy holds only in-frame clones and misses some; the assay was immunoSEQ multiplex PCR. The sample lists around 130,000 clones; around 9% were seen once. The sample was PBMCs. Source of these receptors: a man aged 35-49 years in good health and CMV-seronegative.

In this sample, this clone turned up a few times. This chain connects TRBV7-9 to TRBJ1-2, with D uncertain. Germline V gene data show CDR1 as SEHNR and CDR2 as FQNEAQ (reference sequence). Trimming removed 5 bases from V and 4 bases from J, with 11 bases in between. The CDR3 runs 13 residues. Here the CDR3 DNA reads TGTGCCAGCAGCCTCATGGAGTCCTATGGCTACACCTTC. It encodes CASSLMESYGYTF.

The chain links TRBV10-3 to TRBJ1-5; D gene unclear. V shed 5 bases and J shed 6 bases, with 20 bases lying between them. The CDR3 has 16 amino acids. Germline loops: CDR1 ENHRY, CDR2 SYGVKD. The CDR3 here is CAISRGRGKEGQPQHF. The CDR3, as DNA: TGTGCCATCAGTAGAGGACGGGGAAAGGAGGGTCAGCCCCAGCATTTT.

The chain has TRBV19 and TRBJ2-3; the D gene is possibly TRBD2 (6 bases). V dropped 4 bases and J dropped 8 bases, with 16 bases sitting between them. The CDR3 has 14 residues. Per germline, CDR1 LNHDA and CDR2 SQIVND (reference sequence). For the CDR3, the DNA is TGTGCCAGTAGTACGTGGGACTTCCCCTTTACGCAGTATTTT. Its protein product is CASSTWDFPFTQYF.

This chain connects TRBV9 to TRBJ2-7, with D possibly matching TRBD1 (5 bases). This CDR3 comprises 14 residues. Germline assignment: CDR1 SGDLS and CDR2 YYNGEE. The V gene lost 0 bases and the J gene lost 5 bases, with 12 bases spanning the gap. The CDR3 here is CASSVGGRVHEQYF. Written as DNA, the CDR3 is TGTGCCAGCAGCGTAGGAGGCAGGGTCCACGAGCAGTACTTC.

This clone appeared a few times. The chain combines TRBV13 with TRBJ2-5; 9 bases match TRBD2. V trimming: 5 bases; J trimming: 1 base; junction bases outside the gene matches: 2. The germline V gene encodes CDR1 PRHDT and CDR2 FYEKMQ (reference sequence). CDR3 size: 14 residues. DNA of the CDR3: TGTGCCAGCAGCCCGCGGGGGGGCCAAGAGACCCAGTACTTC. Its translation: CASSPRGGQETQYF.

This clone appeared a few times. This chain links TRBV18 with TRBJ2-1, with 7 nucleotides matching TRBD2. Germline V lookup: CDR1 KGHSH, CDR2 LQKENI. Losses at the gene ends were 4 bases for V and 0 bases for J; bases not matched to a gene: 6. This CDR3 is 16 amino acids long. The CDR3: CASSHGLGDSYNEQFF. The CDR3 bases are TGTGCCAGCTCACACGGACTAGGGGACTCCTACAATGAGCAGTTCTTC.

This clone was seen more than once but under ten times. For the CDR3, the DNA is TGTGCCAGCAGCTTGGTTCTATGGCCCCAGCATTTT. It yields the protein CASSLVLWPQHF. The V and J genes are TRBV5-8 and TRBJ1-5; unclear D gene. V lost 0 bases and J 9 bases, leaving 7 bases between the germline ends. The germline V gene encodes CDR1 SGHTS and CDR2 YDEGEE. The CDR3 is 12 residues long. The entire variable domain, with the rest obtained from reference TRBV5-8 and TRBJ1-5, is as follows: EAGVTQSPTHLIKTRGQQATLRCSPISGHTSVYWYQQALGLGLQFLLWYDEGEERNRGNFPPRFSGRQFPNYSSELNVNALELEDSALYLCASSLVLWPQHFGDGTRLSIL.

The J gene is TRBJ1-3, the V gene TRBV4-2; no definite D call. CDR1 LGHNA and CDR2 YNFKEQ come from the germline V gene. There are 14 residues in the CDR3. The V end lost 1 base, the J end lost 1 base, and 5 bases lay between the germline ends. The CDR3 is CASSQVRSGNTIYF. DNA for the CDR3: TGTGCCAGCAGCCAAGTCAGGTCTGGAAACACCATATATTTT.

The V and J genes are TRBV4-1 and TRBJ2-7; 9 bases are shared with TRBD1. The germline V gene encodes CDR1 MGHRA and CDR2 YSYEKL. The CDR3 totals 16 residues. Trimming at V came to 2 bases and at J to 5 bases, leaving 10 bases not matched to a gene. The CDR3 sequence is CASSQLPSQGADEQYF. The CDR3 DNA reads TGCGCCAGCAGCCAATTGCCCTCACAGGGGGCCGACGAGCAGTACTTC.

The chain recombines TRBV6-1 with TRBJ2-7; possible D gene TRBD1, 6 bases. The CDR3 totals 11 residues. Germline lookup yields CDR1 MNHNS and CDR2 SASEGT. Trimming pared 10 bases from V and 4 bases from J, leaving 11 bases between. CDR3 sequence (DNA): TGTGCCATATATGACAGGTACGAGCAGTACTTC. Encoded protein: CAIYDRYEQYF.

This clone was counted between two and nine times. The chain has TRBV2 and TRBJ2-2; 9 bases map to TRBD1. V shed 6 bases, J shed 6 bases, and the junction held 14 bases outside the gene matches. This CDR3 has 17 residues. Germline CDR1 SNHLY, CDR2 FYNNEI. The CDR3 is CASSVSRDREIAGELFF. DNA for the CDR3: TGTGCCAGCAGCGTATCCCGGGACAGGGAGATAGCCGGGGAGCTGTTTTTT.

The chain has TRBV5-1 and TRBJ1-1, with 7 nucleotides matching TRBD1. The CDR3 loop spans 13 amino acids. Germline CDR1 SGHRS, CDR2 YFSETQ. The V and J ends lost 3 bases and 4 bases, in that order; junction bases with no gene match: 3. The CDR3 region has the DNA TGCGCCAGCAGCTCGGACAGGAGCACTGAAGCTTTCTTT. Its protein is CASSSDRSTEAFF.

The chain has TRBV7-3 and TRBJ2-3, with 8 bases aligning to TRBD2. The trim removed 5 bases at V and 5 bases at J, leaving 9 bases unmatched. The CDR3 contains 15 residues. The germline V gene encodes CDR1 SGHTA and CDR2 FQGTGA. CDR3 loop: CASSPHGREEDTQYF. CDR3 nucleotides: TGTGCCAGCAGCCCCCATGGGCGGGAGGAAGATACGCAGTATTTT.

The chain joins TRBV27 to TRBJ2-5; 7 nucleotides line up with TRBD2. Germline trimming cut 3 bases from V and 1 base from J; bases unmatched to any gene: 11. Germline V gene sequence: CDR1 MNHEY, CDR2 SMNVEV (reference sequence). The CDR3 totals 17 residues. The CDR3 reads CASSLTSSGGFQETQYF. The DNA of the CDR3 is TGTGCCAGCAGTTTGACCAGTTCCGGGGGGTTCCAAGAGACCCAGTACTTC.

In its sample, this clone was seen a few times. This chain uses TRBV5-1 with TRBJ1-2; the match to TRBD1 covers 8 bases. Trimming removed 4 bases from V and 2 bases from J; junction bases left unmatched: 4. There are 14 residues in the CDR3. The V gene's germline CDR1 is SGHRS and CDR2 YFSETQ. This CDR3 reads CASSVDRANYGYTF. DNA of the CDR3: TGCGCCAGCAGCGTGGACAGGGCCAACTATGGCTACACCTTC.

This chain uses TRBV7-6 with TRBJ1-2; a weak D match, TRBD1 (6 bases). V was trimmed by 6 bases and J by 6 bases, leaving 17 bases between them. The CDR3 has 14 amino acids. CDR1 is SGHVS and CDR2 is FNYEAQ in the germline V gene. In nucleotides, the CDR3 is TGTGCCAGCAGTAACGGGTTTCAGGGGAATGGCTACACCTTC. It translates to CASSNGFQGNGYTF.

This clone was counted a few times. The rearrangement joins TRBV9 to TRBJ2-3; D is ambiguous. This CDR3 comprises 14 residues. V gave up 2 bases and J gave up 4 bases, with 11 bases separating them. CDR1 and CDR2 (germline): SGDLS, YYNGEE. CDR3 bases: TGTGCCAGCAGCGTCAGGTATCCCCCAGATACGCAGTATTTT. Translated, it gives CASSVRYPPDTQYF.

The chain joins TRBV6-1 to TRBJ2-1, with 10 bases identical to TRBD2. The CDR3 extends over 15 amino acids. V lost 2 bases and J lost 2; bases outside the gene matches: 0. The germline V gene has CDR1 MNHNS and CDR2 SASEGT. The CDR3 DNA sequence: TGTGCCAGCAGTGAAAGCGGGGGGGCCTACAATGAGCAGTTCTTC. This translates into CASSESGGAYNEQFF.

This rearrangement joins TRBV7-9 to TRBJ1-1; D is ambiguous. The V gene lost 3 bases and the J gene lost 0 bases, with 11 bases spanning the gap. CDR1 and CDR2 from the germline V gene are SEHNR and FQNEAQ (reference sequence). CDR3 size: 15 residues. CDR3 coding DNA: TGTGCCAGCAGCTTCCCCGGTGACATGAACACTGAAGCTTTCTTT. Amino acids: CASSFPGDMNTEAFF.

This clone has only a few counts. The CDR3 sequence is CAAHRPTGELFF. The CDR3 DNA follows: TGTGCCGCACACCGTCCCACCGGGGAGCTGTTTTTT. The chain combines TRBV6-5 with TRBJ2-2; no firm D call. The CDR3 is made up of 12 amino acids. Germline loops: CDR1 MNHEY, CDR2 SVGAGI. V shed 11 bases and J shed 4 bases, with 11 bases lying between them.

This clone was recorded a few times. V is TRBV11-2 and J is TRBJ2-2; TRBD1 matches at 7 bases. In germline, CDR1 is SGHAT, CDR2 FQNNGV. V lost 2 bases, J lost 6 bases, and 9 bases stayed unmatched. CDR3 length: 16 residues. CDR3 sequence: CASSLSPGQGAGELFF. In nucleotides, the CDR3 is TGTGCCAGCAGCTTATCCCCTGGGCAGGGGGCCGGGGAGCTGTTTTTT.

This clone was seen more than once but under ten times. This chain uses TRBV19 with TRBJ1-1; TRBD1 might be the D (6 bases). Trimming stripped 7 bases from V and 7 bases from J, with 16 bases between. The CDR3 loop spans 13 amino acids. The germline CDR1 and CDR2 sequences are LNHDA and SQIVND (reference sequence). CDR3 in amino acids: CASNQGGVDEAFF. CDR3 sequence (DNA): TGTGCCAGTAACCAAGGGGGGGTCGATGAAGCTTTCTTT.

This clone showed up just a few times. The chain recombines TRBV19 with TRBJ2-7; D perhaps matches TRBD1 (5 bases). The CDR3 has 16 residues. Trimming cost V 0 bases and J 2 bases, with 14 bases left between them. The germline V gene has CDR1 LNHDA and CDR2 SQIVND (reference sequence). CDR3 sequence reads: CASSIEAFAGPYEQYF. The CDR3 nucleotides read TGTGCCAGTAGTATAGAAGCTTTTGCAGGGCCCTACGAGCAGTACTTC.

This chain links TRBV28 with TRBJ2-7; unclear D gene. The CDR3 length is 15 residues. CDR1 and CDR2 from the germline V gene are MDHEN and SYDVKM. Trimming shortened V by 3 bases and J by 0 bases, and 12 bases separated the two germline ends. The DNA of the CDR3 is TGTGCCAGCAGTTTCCCAAGTCTGAGCTCCTACGAGCAGTACTTC. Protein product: CASSFPSLSSYEQYF.

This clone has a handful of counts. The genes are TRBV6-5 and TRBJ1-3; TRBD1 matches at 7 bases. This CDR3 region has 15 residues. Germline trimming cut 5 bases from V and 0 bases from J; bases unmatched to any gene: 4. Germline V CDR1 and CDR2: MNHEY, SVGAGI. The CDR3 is CASSTDRASGNTIYF. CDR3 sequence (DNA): TGTGCCAGCAGTACCGACAGGGCCTCTGGAAACACCATATATTTT.

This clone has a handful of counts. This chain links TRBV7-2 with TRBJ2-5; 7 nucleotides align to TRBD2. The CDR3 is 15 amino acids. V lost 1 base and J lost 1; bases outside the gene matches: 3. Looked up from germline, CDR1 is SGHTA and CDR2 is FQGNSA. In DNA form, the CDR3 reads TGTGCCAGCAGCTTAGAACTAGCGCTCCAAGAGACCCAGTACTTC. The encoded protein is CASSLELALQETQYF.

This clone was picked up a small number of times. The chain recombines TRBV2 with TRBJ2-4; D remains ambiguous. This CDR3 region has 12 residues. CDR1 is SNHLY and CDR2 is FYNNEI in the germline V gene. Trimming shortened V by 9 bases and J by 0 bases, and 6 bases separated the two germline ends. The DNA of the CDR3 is TGTGCCAGTTCTCTAGCCAAAAACATTCAGTACTTC. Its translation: CASSLAKNIQYF.